This T cell receptor (beta chain) was sequenced for a study of T cells in Graves' hyperthyroidism and ophthalmopathy. RNA transcripts yielded amplified TCR beta CDR3 regions. The HTBI primer set served for first-round RT-PCR of the TCR CDR3. Via MiXCR, TCRdb re-called the multiplex PCR reads, giving one row per CDR3 protein. The sample contains roughly 700,000 distinct CDR3 sequences, 30% to 40% of which appear only once. This CDR3 is built from 16 residues. The ends were cut back, 6 bases at V and 1 base at J, with 21 bases in the middle. From germline, CDR1 is SQVTM and CDR2 ANQGSEA. This clonotype has just a few counts. Exclusion of a patient resulted from uncontrolled infection, other autoimmune disease, pregnancy or lactation.

The sequence came from a middle-aged woman with Graves' hyperthyroidism. The sample was blood. The genes are TRBV29-1 and TRBJ1-1; possibly TRBD1 for D (5 bases). In DNA form, the CDR3 reads TGCAGCGTGCGCGGACACCCGCGGGGTAAGAACACTGAAGCTTTCTTT. This translates into CSVRGHPRGKNTEAFF.